The table lists the clone carrying this T cell receptor (beta chain) with a few counts. Its antigen is undetermined. The data originate from a study of cytomegalovirus exposure and HLA in healthy donors. Study-wide background: From HLA-typed donors, an early data release held some 91 million unique TCRs. Findings and limits, study-wide: A later analysis found common viral pathogens apparently linked to several of the most significant clusters. Cytomegalovirus association was assigned to some 160 TCR beta chains.

60 Vbeta and 13 Jbeta primers were used in PCR. TCRdb keeps only in-frame clones here, not all; method: immunoSEQ multiplex PCR. The repertoire consists of 120,000 to 150,000 clones, with around three quarters occurring once and the leading ten covering about 3%. V dropped 3 bases and J dropped 4 bases, with 7 bases sitting between them. Germline CDR1 and CDR2: MNHNY and SVGAGI (reference sequence). The CDR3 runs to 12 residues. Specimen: PBMCs. The chain joins TRBV6-6 to TRBJ2-7; D is possibly TRBD1 (5 bases). The receptor's source is a man between 40 and 49 years old in good health and CMV-seropositive. The DNA for the CDR3 is TGTGCCAGCAGTTATGGACAATACGAGCAGTACTTC. It specifies CASSYGQYEQYF.